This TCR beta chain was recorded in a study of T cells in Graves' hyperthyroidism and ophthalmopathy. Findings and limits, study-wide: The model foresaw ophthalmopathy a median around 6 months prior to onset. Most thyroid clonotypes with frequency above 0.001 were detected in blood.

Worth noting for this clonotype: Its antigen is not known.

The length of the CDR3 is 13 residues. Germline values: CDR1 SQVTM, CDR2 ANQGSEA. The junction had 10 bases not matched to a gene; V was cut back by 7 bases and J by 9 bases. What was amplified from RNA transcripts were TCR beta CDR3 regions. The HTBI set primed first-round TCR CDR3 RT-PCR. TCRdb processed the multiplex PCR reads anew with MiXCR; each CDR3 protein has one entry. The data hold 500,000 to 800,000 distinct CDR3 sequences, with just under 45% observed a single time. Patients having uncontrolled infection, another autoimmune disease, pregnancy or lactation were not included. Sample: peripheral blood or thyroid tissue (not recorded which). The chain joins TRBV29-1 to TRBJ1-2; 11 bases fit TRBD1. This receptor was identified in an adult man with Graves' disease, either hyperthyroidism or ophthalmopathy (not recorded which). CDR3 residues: CSGGQGAEASYTF. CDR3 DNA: TGCAGCGGAGGACAGGGGGCAGAGGCTAGCTACACCTTC.